Listed below are T cell receptor beta chains from one sample, sequenced in a study of cytomegalovirus exposure and HLA in healthy donors. The repertoire was sequenced with immunoSEQ multiplex PCR; TCRdb's copy has only in-frame clones and lacks some. The sample gives roughly 180,000 clones, around 82% of which show up once; approximately 0.26% is in the top ten. Source material: PBMCs. The receptor set was obtained from a boy aged 5-17 years in good health and CMV-seronegative. Each CDR3 is given with its conserved first and last residue. The order of the fields is D gene, J gene, V gene, clone size, CDR3 length, CDR3 DNA, CDR3 protein. D genes are given only for firm matches. Rows may omit the clone size; those that give it use once, few, many or a size class.

d_call: NA; j_call: TRBJ2-7; v_call: TRBV9; clone_size: NA; cdr3_length: 12; cdr3_nt: TGTGCCAGCAGCTCCGGGACCTACGAGCAGTACTTC; cdr3_aa: CASSSGTYEQYF
d_call: NA; j_call: TRBJ1-6; v_call: TRBV30; clone_size: NA; cdr3_length: 16; cdr3_nt: TGTGCCTGGAGGCCGGACAGCGTGCCCTATAATTCACCCCTCCACTTT; cdr3_aa: CAWRPDSVPYNSPLHF
d_call: NA; j_call: TRBJ2-7; v_call: TRBV2; clone_size: few; cdr3_length: 17; cdr3_nt: TGTGCCAGCAGTGAAGTAGGAGCGGGCCCTCTTTCCTACGAGCAGTACTTC; cdr3_aa: CASSEVGAGPLSYEQYF
d_call: NA; j_call: TRBJ1-1; v_call: TRBV7-3; clone_size: NA; cdr3_length: 13; cdr3_nt: TGTGCCAGCAGCTTAACTACAGGGACTGAAGCTTTCTTT; cdr3_aa: CASSLTTGTEAFF
d_call: TRBD1; j_call: TRBJ2-2; v_call: TRBV6-5; clone_size: NA; cdr3_length: 14; cdr3_nt: TGTGCGACCCGACAGGGCCCGAACACCGGGGAGCTGTTTTTT; cdr3_aa: CATRQGPNTGELFF
d_call: NA; j_call: TRBJ1-3; v_call: TRBV7-2; clone_size: NA; cdr3_length: 15; cdr3_nt: TGTGCCAGCAGCTTATCCTCCCAAACTAGGAACACCATATATTTT; cdr3_aa: CASSLSSQTRNTIYF
d_call: NA; j_call: TRBJ1-4; v_call: TRBV9; clone_size: NA; cdr3_length: 15; cdr3_nt: TGTGCCAGCAGCCCAGTCAGAGGAACTAATGAAAAACTGTTTTTT; cdr3_aa: CASSPVRGTNEKLFF
d_call: NA; j_call: TRBJ2-1; v_call: TRBV28; clone_size: NA; cdr3_length: 14; cdr3_nt: TGTGCCAGCAGTTTCCCCCCGGGGGATAATGAGCAGTTCTTC; cdr3_aa: CASSFPPGDNEQFF
d_call: NA; j_call: TRBJ1-2; v_call: TRBV23-1; clone_size: NA; cdr3_length: 13; cdr3_nt: TGCGCCAGCAGTCAATCCGCGAACTATGGCTACACCTTC; cdr3_aa: CASSQSANYGYTF
d_call: NA; j_call: TRBJ2-5; v_call: TRBV5-1; clone_size: NA; cdr3_length: 14; cdr3_nt: TGCGCCAGCAGAAAACAGGAGTACCAAGAGACCCAGTACTTC; cdr3_aa: CASRKQEYQETQYF
d_call: TRBD1; j_call: TRBJ1-1; v_call: TRBV5-1; clone_size: NA; cdr3_length: 15; cdr3_nt: TGCGCCAGCAGCTTGGCCGGCAGGGGGGCCACTGAAGCTTTCTTT; cdr3_aa: CASSLAGRGATEAFF
d_call: NA; j_call: TRBJ1-1; v_call: TRBV10-3; clone_size: NA; cdr3_length: 11; cdr3_nt: TGTGCCACCTCCCCAGGGGTAAAATCTTTCTTT; cdr3_aa: CATSPGVKSFF
d_call: NA; j_call: TRBJ1-2; v_call: TRBV28; clone_size: NA; cdr3_length: 14; cdr3_nt: TGTGCCAGCCGCCTTTATCAGGCGACCTATGGCTACACCTTC; cdr3_aa: CASRLYQATYGYTF
d_call: NA; j_call: TRBJ2-7; v_call: TRBV27; clone_size: NA; cdr3_length: 14; cdr3_nt: TGTGCCAGCAGTTTACTGGCTAGTTCCTACGAGCAGTACTTC; cdr3_aa: CASSLLASSYEQYF
d_call: NA; j_call: TRBJ2-7; v_call: TRBV4-1; clone_size: NA; cdr3_length: 13; cdr3_nt: TGCGCCAGCAGCCCTAGCACCTCCTACGAGCAGTACTTC; cdr3_aa: CASSPSTSYEQYF
d_call: NA; j_call: TRBJ2-1; v_call: TRBV7-6; clone_size: NA; cdr3_length: 22; cdr3_nt: TGTGCCAGCAGCCCAAATCCACGAGGGCAGGGGCGGTCTAAGGACTCCTACAATGAGCAGTTCTTC; cdr3_aa: CASSPNPRGQGRSKDSYNEQFF
d_call: TRBD1; j_call: TRBJ1-1; v_call: TRBV29-1; clone_size: NA; cdr3_length: 13; cdr3_nt: TGCAGCGTTCTAGGGACAGGGCTCACTGGAGCTTTCTTT; cdr3_aa: CSVLGTGLTGAFF
d_call: NA; j_call: TRBJ1-3; v_call: TRBV6-5; clone_size: NA; cdr3_length: 15; cdr3_nt: TGTGCCAGCAGTTACTCGAGGAGTGCTGGAAACACCATATATTTT; cdr3_aa: CASSYSRSAGNTIYF
d_call: NA; j_call: TRBJ2-1; v_call: TRBV7-9; clone_size: NA; cdr3_length: 16; cdr3_nt: TGTGCCAGCAGCTTAGCCTCCGGGGGGCGGTTGAATGAGCAGTTCTTC; cdr3_aa: CASSLASGGRLNEQFF
d_call: NA; j_call: TRBJ1-2; v_call: TRBV19; clone_size: NA; cdr3_length: 14; cdr3_nt: TGTGCCAGTAGTATTTTTGAAACAGGGTTTGGCTACACCTTC; cdr3_aa: CASSIFETGFGYTF
d_call: NA; j_call: TRBJ2-4; v_call: TRBV27; clone_size: NA; cdr3_length: 13; cdr3_nt: TGTGCCAGCAGACAGGGATTAACTTACATTCAGTACTTC; cdr3_aa: CASRQGLTYIQYF
d_call: NA; j_call: TRBJ1-1; v_call: TRBV7-8; clone_size: NA; cdr3_length: 15; cdr3_nt: TGTGCCAGCAGCTTACCCCAGGGTATTTACACTGAAGCTTTCTTT; cdr3_aa: CASSLPQGIYTEAFF
d_call: NA; j_call: TRBJ1-1; v_call: TRBV6-5; clone_size: once; cdr3_length: 14; cdr3_nt: TGTGCCAGCAGTTACTCCGGAGAGAACACTGAAGCTTTCTTT; cdr3_aa: CASSYSGENTEAFF
d_call: NA; j_call: TRBJ1-2; v_call: TRBV7-9; clone_size: once; cdr3_length: 12; cdr3_nt: TGTGCCAGCAGCTTTGACAGCCATGGCTACACCTTC; cdr3_aa: CASSFDSHGYTF
d_call: TRBD2; j_call: TRBJ2-7; v_call: TRBV4-2; clone_size: NA; cdr3_length: 15; cdr3_nt: TGTGCCAGCACCCTAACTAGCGCCCTCTCCTACGAGCAGTACTTC; cdr3_aa: CASTLTSALSYEQYF
d_call: TRBD1; j_call: TRBJ2-1; v_call: TRBV7-8; clone_size: NA; cdr3_length: 16; cdr3_nt: TGTGCCAGCAGCCCGGGGACGGGACAGGGGGTCAATGAGCAGTTCTTC; cdr3_aa: CASSPGTGQGVNEQFF
d_call: TRBD2; j_call: TRBJ2-7; v_call: TRBV6-4; clone_size: NA; cdr3_length: 14; cdr3_nt: TGTGCCAGCAGTGGAGTAGCGGGGTCCTACGAGCAGTACTTC; cdr3_aa: CASSGVAGSYEQYF
d_call: NA; j_call: TRBJ2-5; v_call: TRBV2; clone_size: NA; cdr3_length: 14; cdr3_nt: TGTGCCAGCAGAGAGGGTTATTTACAAGAGACCCAGTACTTC; cdr3_aa: CASREGYLQETQYF
d_call: TRBD2; j_call: TRBJ2-1; v_call: TRBV27; clone_size: NA; cdr3_length: 19; cdr3_nt: TGTGCCAGCAGTTTCCCGGGACTAGCGGGAGGGTCTTACTACAATGAGCAGTTCTTC; cdr3_aa: CASSFPGLAGGSYYNEQFF
d_call: NA; j_call: TRBJ2-7; v_call: TRBV28; clone_size: NA; cdr3_length: 15; cdr3_nt: TGTGCCAGCAGACAAAGGGCTAGCGAAAAAGGCGAGCAGTACTTC; cdr3_aa: CASRQRASEKGEQYF
d_call: NA; j_call: TRBJ2-1; v_call: TRBV30; clone_size: NA; cdr3_length: 13; cdr3_nt: TGTGCCTGGAGTACGGACAGTCGGAATGAGCAGTTCTTC; cdr3_aa: CAWSTDSRNEQFF
d_call: NA; j_call: TRBJ1-1; v_call: TRBV27; clone_size: few; cdr3_length: 14; cdr3_nt: TGTGCCAGCAGTAGGACAGCGAAGGACACTGAAGCTTTCTTT; cdr3_aa: CASSRTAKDTEAFF
d_call: NA; j_call: TRBJ2-1; v_call: TRBV19; clone_size: NA; cdr3_length: 14; cdr3_nt: TGTGCCAGTAAGGTGGGAGCTGCAAACAATGAGCAGTTCTTC; cdr3_aa: CASKVGAANNEQFF
d_call: TRBD1; j_call: TRBJ1-1; v_call: TRBV6-5; clone_size: NA; cdr3_length: 13; cdr3_nt: TGTGCCAGCAGTACTAGGGGGCCGCCTGAAGCTTTCTTT; cdr3_aa: CASSTRGPPEAFF
d_call: NA; j_call: TRBJ2-5; v_call: TRBV4-3; clone_size: once; cdr3_length: 13; cdr3_nt: TGCGCCAGCAGCCAAGATACCGGAGGGATCCAGTACTTC; cdr3_aa: CASSQDTGGIQYF
d_call: NA; j_call: TRBJ1-4; v_call: TRBV21-1; clone_size: NA; cdr3_length: 16; cdr3_nt: TGTGCCAGCAGCAAAGATGGAGGGCTTCGTGATGAAAAACTGTTTTTT; cdr3_aa: CASSKDGGLRDEKLFF
d_call: NA; j_call: TRBJ2-2; v_call: TRBV4-1; clone_size: NA; cdr3_length: 17; cdr3_nt: TGCGCCAGCAGCCAAGAGTCTCAGAAAGGGGTCACCGGGGAGCTGTTTTTT; cdr3_aa: CASSQESQKGVTGELFF
d_call: NA; j_call: TRBJ1-1; v_call: TRBV6-1; clone_size: NA; cdr3_length: 14; cdr3_nt: TGTGCCAGCAGTGTAGGGGGGGAGTACACTGAAGCTTTCTTT; cdr3_aa: CASSVGGEYTEAFF